Following are 8 T cell receptor beta chains from one sample sequenced in a study of T cell changes during pregnancy in multiple sclerosis. Only in-frame clones appear in the TCRdb table, and some are missing; sequencing was by immunoSEQ multiplex PCR. In the table there are around 100,000 clones, roughly 92% of which are singletons. The sequencing here drew on peripheral blood, taken after pregnancy. Every receptor here comes from a female donor with multiple sclerosis, enrolled in a pregnancy study.

This clone came up many times. The chain carries TRBV6-1 and TRBJ1-1; 9 bases line up with TRBD1. Germline CDR1 is MNHNS and CDR2 is SASEGT. The CDR3 length is 15 residues. V gave up 7 bases and J gave up 8 bases; unmatched junction bases: 14. This chain's CDR3 is CASKRGTGRVLEAFF. CDR3 DNA sequence: TGTGCCAGCAAGAGAGGGACAGGGAGAGTCCTAGAAGCTTTCTTT.

There are a few counts of this clone. This chain uses TRBV11-2 with TRBJ1-3, with D uncertain. This CDR3 is built from 15 residues. Germline CDR1 is SGHAT and CDR2 is FQNNGV. The V end lost 0 bases, the J end lost 0 bases, and 6 bases lay between the germline ends. CDR3 sequence: CASSLDHSSGNTIYF. The CDR3 DNA reads TGTGCCAGCAGCTTAGATCACAGCTCTGGAAACACCATATATTTT.

The rearrangement links TRBV10-3 to TRBJ1-3; 7 nucleotides match TRBD1. The CDR3 totals 15 residues. V lost 2 bases to trimming and J lost 0 bases; unmatched junction nucleotides: 1. CDR1 is ENHRY, CDR2 SYGVKD, per germline. CDR3 DNA sequence: TGTGCCATCAGTGAGGACAGGGACTCTGGAAACACCATATATTTT. It is translated as CAISEDRDSGNTIYF.

The chain has TRBV10-2 and TRBJ2-1, with 11 bases matching TRBD2. The CDR3 contains 14 residues. V shed 7 bases, J shed 4 bases, and the junction held 3 bases outside the gene matches. Germline CDR1 is WSHSY and CDR2 is SAAADI. The CDR3 region is CASMLAGGYNEQFF. The CDR3 DNA follows: TGCGCCAGCATGTTAGCGGGGGGGTACAATGAGCAGTTCTTC.

The count of this clone is one. V gene TRBV23-1 combines with J gene TRBJ2-5, with D possibly being TRBD2 (5 bases). TRBV23-1 is noted as an ORF with a role that remains uncertain. V lost 0 bases and J lost 5, with 10 bases in between. The CDR3 runs 14 residues. The CDR3 DNA reads TGCGCCAGCAGTCAATCATCCGGGGTGGAGACCCAGTACTTC. Amino acid sequence: CASSQSSGVETQYF.

J is TRBJ1-1 and V is TRBV5-4; 7 positions match TRBD1. Unmatched junction bases numbered 5, after V lost 2 bases and J lost 4 bases. Germline V CDR1 and CDR2: SGHNT, YYREEE (reference sequence). CDR3 size: 14 residues. CDR3 in amino acids: CASSFENRGTEAFF. CDR3 nucleotides: TGTGCCAGCAGCTTTGAGAACAGGGGCACTGAAGCTTTCTTT.

The rearrangement links TRBV27 to TRBJ2-7, with D tentatively TRBD2 (6 bases). Germline assignment: CDR1 MNHEY and CDR2 SMNVEV (reference sequence). The CDR3 has 15 residues. The ends were cut back, 3 bases at V and 1 base at J, with 13 bases in the middle. The CDR3 region has the DNA TGTGCCAGCAGTTTCCAGGGAGGCCCTTCCTACGAGCAGTACTTC. It is translated as CASSFQGGPSYEQYF.

The CDR3: CASTLGGGELFF. CDR3 bases: TGTGCCAGCACCCTGGGGGGCGGGGAGCTGTTTTTT. The gene calls are TRBV9 and TRBJ2-2, with D possibly being TRBD2 (6 bases). Trimming removed 6 bases at V and 7 bases at J, with 10 bases between. The CDR3 is 12 amino acids. Germline V gives CDR1 SGDLS, CDR2 YYNGEE. Drawing the rest from reference TRBV9 and TRBJ2-2, the complete variable domain is DSGVTQTPKHLITATGQRVTLRCSPRSGDLSVYWYQQSLDQGLQFLIQYYNGEERAKGNILERFSAQQFPDLHSELNLSSLELGDSALYFCASTLGGGELFFGEGSRLTVL.